These T cell receptor beta chains were read from a single sample in a study of beta chain features in type 1 diabetes. Method: immunoSEQ multiplex PCR; TCRdb's copy keeps in-frame clones and lacks some. Here the sample spans around 400,000 clones, approximately 15% being singletons. The specimen was naive CD4+ T cells from blood. Receptor source: a woman under 30 in good health. Each CDR3 is given with its conserved first and last residue. Each record gives: CDR3 protein, CDR3 DNA, D gene, V gene, clone size, J gene. D genes are given only for firm matches. Rows give clone size only sometimes, using once, few, many, or a class for an expanded clone.

CDR3aa: CASSQPGTGVDGYTF; CDR3nt: TGCGCCAGCAGCCAGCCCGGGACAGGCGTCGATGGCTACACCTTC; d_gene: TRBD1; v_gene: TRBV4-1; abundance: few; j_gene: TRBJ1-2
CDR3aa: CASSLALNTGELFF; CDR3nt: TGTGCCAGCAGCTTAGCGCTAAACACCGGGGAGCTGTTTTTT; d_gene: .; v_gene: TRBV7-2; abundance: .; j_gene: TRBJ2-2
CDR3aa: CSVKLAGTNTGELFF; CDR3nt: TGCAGCGTAAAACTAGCGGGTACGAACACCGGGGAGCTGTTTTTT; d_gene: TRBD2; v_gene: TRBV29-1; abundance: .; j_gene: TRBJ2-2
CDR3aa: CASSPRAGSQVYEQYF; CDR3nt: TGTGCCAGCAGCCCCAGAGCGGGATCCCAAGTCTACGAGCAGTACTTC; d_gene: TRBD2; v_gene: TRBV7-9; abundance: .; j_gene: TRBJ2-7
CDR3aa: CASSLERGSGNTIYF; CDR3nt: TGTGCCAGCAGCTTGGAAAGAGGCTCTGGAAACACCATATATTTT; d_gene: .; v_gene: TRBV5-4; abundance: .; j_gene: TRBJ1-3
CDR3aa: CASSLGGAPDNEQFF; CDR3nt: TGTGCCAGCAGCCTCGGCGGGGCACCAGACAATGAGCAGTTCTTC; d_gene: .; v_gene: TRBV4-2; abundance: .; j_gene: TRBJ2-1
CDR3aa: CASSLNPSLSYNEQFF; CDR3nt: TGTGCCAGCAGCTTGAACCCTAGCTTGTCTTACAATGAGCAGTTCTTC; d_gene: .; v_gene: TRBV5-6; abundance: few; j_gene: TRBJ2-1
CDR3aa: CASSPPWSITDTQYF; CDR3nt: TGTGCCAGCTCACCGCCCTGGAGTATCACAGATACGCAGTATTTT; d_gene: .; v_gene: TRBV18; abundance: .; j_gene: TRBJ2-3
CDR3aa: CASSSPGTGNTEAFF; CDR3nt: TGTGCCAGCAGTTCCCCCGGGACAGGGAACACTGAAGCTTTCTTT; d_gene: TRBD1; v_gene: TRBV6-5; abundance: .; j_gene: TRBJ1-1
CDR3aa: CASSSQGGSYEQYF; CDR3nt: TGTGCCAGCAGTTCACAGGGGGGCTCCTACGAGCAGTACTTC; d_gene: TRBD1; v_gene: TRBV28; abundance: .; j_gene: TRBJ2-7
CDR3aa: CASSPDRGNTEAFF; CDR3nt: TGTGCCAGCAGTCCGGACAGGGGGAACACTGAAGCTTTCTTT; d_gene: TRBD1; v_gene: TRBV6-5; abundance: few; j_gene: TRBJ1-1
CDR3aa: CASRRDFGTDTQYF; CDR3nt: TGTGCCAGCAGGCGGGACTTCGGCACAGATACGCAGTATTTT; d_gene: .; v_gene: TRBV7-2; abundance: .; j_gene: TRBJ2-3
CDR3aa: CASSATSGGYNEQFF; CDR3nt: TGTGCCAGCAGCGCGACTAGCGGGGGCTACAATGAGCAGTTCTTC; d_gene: TRBD2; v_gene: TRBV9; abundance: .; j_gene: TRBJ2-1
CDR3aa: CASSPWDRVNTEAFF; CDR3nt: TGTGCCAGCAGCCCATGGGACAGAGTGAACACTGAAGCTTTCTTT; d_gene: TRBD1; v_gene: TRBV13; abundance: .; j_gene: TRBJ1-1
CDR3aa: CASSLGLAADTQYF; CDR3nt: TGTGCCAGCAGCCTGGGACTAGCGGCAGATACGCAGTATTTT; d_gene: TRBD2; v_gene: TRBV7-9; abundance: .; j_gene: TRBJ2-3
CDR3aa: CASSHRGGEETQYF; CDR3nt: TGTGCCAGCAGTCACCGGGGGGGAGAAGAGACCCAGTACTTC; d_gene: TRBD2; v_gene: TRBV6-6; abundance: few; j_gene: TRBJ2-5
CDR3aa: CASSLYPRLIYNEQFF; CDR3nt: TGTGCCAGCAGTTTATACCCTAGGCTAATCTACAATGAGCAGTTCTTC; d_gene: .; v_gene: TRBV27; abundance: once; j_gene: TRBJ2-1
CDR3aa: CASSFSRGGRGSETQYF; CDR3nt: TGTGCCAGCAGCTTCAGCCGTGGGGGGCGGGGGTCAGAGACCCAGTACTTC; d_gene: .; v_gene: TRBV7-2; abundance: .; j_gene: TRBJ2-5
CDR3aa: CASSPQGLAGGPGETQYF; CDR3nt: TGTGCCAGCTCACCACAAGGACTAGCGGGAGGGCCGGGAGAGACCCAGTACTTC; d_gene: TRBD2; v_gene: TRBV18; abundance: .; j_gene: TRBJ2-5
CDR3aa: CASSLEGGDEQFF; CDR3nt: TGCGCCAGCAGCTTGGAGGGGGGGGATGAGCAGTTCTTC; d_gene: .; v_gene: TRBV5-1; abundance: .; j_gene: TRBJ2-1
CDR3aa: CASSRLEVTEAFF; CDR3nt: TGTGCCAGCAGCCGACTGGAAGTCACTGAAGCTTTCTTT; d_gene: .; v_gene: TRBV14; abundance: few; j_gene: TRBJ1-1
CDR3aa: CASSRRQNTGELFF; CDR3nt: TGTGCCAGCAGCCGGCGACAGAACACCGGGGAGCTGTTTTTT; d_gene: .; v_gene: TRBV7-9; abundance: few; j_gene: TRBJ2-2
CDR3aa: CASSLYGTGNTDTQYF; CDR3nt: TGTGCCAGCAGCTTGTATGGGACAGGAAACACAGATACGCAGTATTTT; d_gene: TRBD1; v_gene: TRBV5-6; abundance: .; j_gene: TRBJ2-3
CDR3aa: CASSQGQLQYF; CDR3nt: TGCGCCAGCAGCCAAGGGCAGTTGCAGTACTTC; d_gene: .; v_gene: TRBV4-1; abundance: few; j_gene: TRBJ2-7
CDR3aa: CASSPTSGPTDTQYF; CDR3nt: TGTGCCAGCAGTCCAACTAGCGGGCCCACAGATACGCAGTATTTT; d_gene: TRBD2; v_gene: TRBV5-8; abundance: .; j_gene: TRBJ2-3
CDR3aa: CSAKRDVEQFF; CDR3nt: TGCAGTGCGAAGCGGGACGTGGAGCAGTTCTTC; d_gene: TRBD2; v_gene: TRBV20-1; abundance: few; j_gene: TRBJ2-1
CDR3aa: CATSSRQGSLPYEQYF; CDR3nt: TGTGCCACCAGCAGCCGACAGGGGTCCCTCCCATACGAGCAGTACTTC; d_gene: TRBD1; v_gene: TRBV15; abundance: few; j_gene: TRBJ2-7
CDR3aa: CASSSPGGGDQPQHF; CDR3nt: TGTGCCAGCAGCTCCCCCGGGGGGGGAGATCAGCCCCAGCATTTT; d_gene: .; v_gene: TRBV7-2; abundance: few; j_gene: TRBJ1-5
CDR3aa: CASSQRGGDRAFF; CDR3nt: TGTGCCAGCAGCCAAAGGGGTGGGGATCGAGCTTTCTTT; d_gene: .; v_gene: TRBV4-2; abundance: few; j_gene: TRBJ1-1
CDR3aa: CAWSLGVFEQYF; CDR3nt: TGTGCCTGGAGCCTTGGAGTTTTCGAGCAGTACTTC; d_gene: .; v_gene: TRBV30; abundance: .; j_gene: TRBJ2-7
CDR3aa: CASSPRTGIMNTEAFF; CDR3nt: TGTGCCAGCAGTCCTAGGACAGGGATCATGAACACTGAAGCTTTCTTT; d_gene: TRBD1; v_gene: TRBV28; abundance: few; j_gene: TRBJ1-1
CDR3aa: CASRTGTASTDTQYF; CDR3nt: TGTGCCAGCAGAACCGGGACAGCAAGCACAGATACGCAGTATTTT; d_gene: TRBD1; v_gene: TRBV11-2; abundance: .; j_gene: TRBJ2-3
CDR3aa: CASSPRRGDAFF; CDR3nt: TGTGCCAGCAGCCCCCGTAGGGGCGACGCTTTCTTT; d_gene: .; v_gene: TRBV7-9; abundance: few; j_gene: TRBJ1-1
CDR3aa: CASRLAGGPHEQYF; CDR3nt: TGTGCCAGCAGGTTAGCGGGAGGGCCCCACGAGCAGTACTTC; d_gene: TRBD2; v_gene: TRBV5-4; abundance: .; j_gene: TRBJ2-7
CDR3aa: CAWSRGGQKETQYF; CDR3nt: TGTGCCTGGAGTAGAGGAGGGCAAAAAGAGACCCAGTACTTC; d_gene: .; v_gene: TRBV30; abundance: .; j_gene: TRBJ2-5
CDR3aa: CASSPSGLATDTQYF; CDR3nt: TGTGCCAGCAGTCCTAGCGGGTTGGCCACAGATACGCAGTATTTT; d_gene: TRBD2; v_gene: TRBV27; abundance: few; j_gene: TRBJ2-3
CDR3aa: CASTMQSHGREQYF; CDR3nt: TGTGCCAGCACTATGCAGAGTCATGGGAGGGAGCAGTACTTC; d_gene: .; v_gene: TRBV27; abundance: .; j_gene: TRBJ2-7
CDR3aa: CASSRDRITDTQYF; CDR3nt: TGTGCCAGCAGTCGGGACAGGATCACAGATACGCAGTATTTT; d_gene: TRBD1; v_gene: TRBV27; abundance: few; j_gene: TRBJ2-3
CDR3aa: CASSPLGEAGETQYF; CDR3nt: TGTGCCAGCAGCCCCCTCGGAGAAGCCGGAGAGACCCAGTACTTC; d_gene: .; v_gene: TRBV5-6; abundance: .; j_gene: TRBJ2-5
CDR3aa: CASQGPGYTF; CDR3nt: TGTGCCAGCCAGGGGCCTGGCTACACCTTC; d_gene: .; v_gene: TRBV6-1; abundance: few; j_gene: TRBJ1-2
CDR3aa: CASMSISGANVLTF; CDR3nt: TGTGCCAGTATGAGCATCTCTGGGGCCAACGTCCTGACTTTC; d_gene: .; v_gene: TRBV19; abundance: few; j_gene: TRBJ2-6
CDR3aa: CAWSTGGHYGYTF; CDR3nt: TGTGCCTGGAGTACCGGAGGGCATTATGGCTACACCTTC; d_gene: .; v_gene: TRBV30; abundance: .; j_gene: TRBJ1-2
CDR3aa: CASSRGDESYTF; CDR3nt: TGTGCCAGCAGCCGAGGCGACGAGAGCTACACCTTC; d_gene: .; v_gene: TRBV7-9; abundance: .; j_gene: TRBJ1-2
CDR3aa: CASSFLGQLMPQHF; CDR3nt: TGTGCCAGCAGTTTCCTGGGCCAGCTTATGCCCCAGCATTTT; d_gene: .; v_gene: TRBV28; abundance: few; j_gene: TRBJ1-5
CDR3aa: CASRSSGTGDTQYF; CDR3nt: TGCGCCTCACGGTCTAGCGGGACGGGGGATACGCAGTATTTT; d_gene: TRBD2; v_gene: TRBV10-2; abundance: few; j_gene: TRBJ2-3
CDR3aa: CASSLSKRTNEKLFF; CDR3nt: TGTGCCAGCAGTTTATCGAAACGGACTAATGAAAAACTGTTTTTT; d_gene: .; v_gene: TRBV28; abundance: .; j_gene: TRBJ1-4
CDR3aa: CASSPRTGFTGELFF; CDR3nt: TGTGCCAGCAGTCCCCGGACAGGGTTCACCGGGGAGCTGTTTTTT; d_gene: TRBD1; v_gene: TRBV25-1; abundance: .; j_gene: TRBJ2-2
CDR3aa: CASSLAAGQETQYF; CDR3nt: TGTGCCAGCAGCTTAGCGGCAGGCCAAGAGACCCAGTACTTC; d_gene: .; v_gene: TRBV7-2; abundance: .; j_gene: TRBJ2-5
CDR3aa: CASSSSTGLPYEQYF; CDR3nt: TGTGCCAGCAGCTCGTCTACGGGACTACCCTACGAGCAGTACTTC; d_gene: TRBD2; v_gene: TRBV7-9; abundance: few; j_gene: TRBJ2-7
CDR3aa: CASSPLNRGASGEQETQYF; CDR3nt: TGTGCCAGCTCACCACTGAACCGCGGGGCTAGCGGGGAACAAGAGACCCAGTACTTC; d_gene: TRBD2; v_gene: TRBV18; abundance: few; j_gene: TRBJ2-5